Listed here are 2 T cell receptor beta chains from one sample, sequenced in a study of T cells in women clearing cervical HPV infection (dated 2018 in TCRdb). The receptor library was made with the immunoSEQ multiplex PCR assay. Sourced from immuneACCESS, this table was stored by TCRdb with only in-frame sequences that have V and J called. A share of the clones is absent; for the studies checked, an unresolved V gene accounts for under half, and the remainder has no known explanation. Per the sample table, the count is roughly 13,000 clones. The ten most abundant clones make up roughly 10% of the sample. The sample consisted of blood buffy coat. These receptors were collected from a woman between 18 and 70 years old with a cervical HPV16 infection that either progressed to CIN3+ or cleared (not recorded which).

Regarding this clone: Read data end 3 residues before the CDR3 end; the end is taken from the germline J gene. The rearrangement joins TRBV20-1 to TRBJ2-5, with a possible D match to TRBD1 (6 bases). V lost 6 bases and J 5 bases, leaving 16 bases between the germline ends. Germline loops: CDR1 DFQATT, CDR2 SNEGSKA (reference sequence). The CDR3 covers 13 residues. CDR3 bases read: TGCAGTGCCGGACAGAGCCGAGTTGAGACC. Its translation is CSAGQSRVET. The CDR3 in full is CSAGQSRVETQYF.

The CDR3 protein is CSARAGTGNHEKLFF. CDR3 DNA (partial): TGCAGTGCTAGGGCCGGGACAGGGAATCATGAAAAA. The V gene is TRBV20-1, the J gene TRBJ1-4, with 9 bases aligning to TRBD1. The CDR3 extends 3 residues past the end of the read, so its final part is completed from the germline J gene. This CDR3 has 15 residues. J gave up 6 bases and V 3 bases, and 8 bases lay outside the gene matches. CDR1 is DFQATT, CDR2 SNEGSKA, per germline (reference sequence).